This TCR beta chain was sequenced for a study of shared clonotypes between healthy human individuals. Produced via immunoSEQ multiplex PCR; TCRdb's table is partial and in-frame only. Here the sample spans some 2.4 million clones, roughly 93% being singletons. Germline assignment: CDR1 SNHLY and CDR2 FYNNEI. V shed 6 bases, J shed 7 bases, and the junction held 7 bases outside the gene matches. The CDR3 consists of 15 residues. The chain combines TRBV2 with TRBJ2-3; 13 positions agree with TRBD2. The sequenced sample was naive CD4+ T cells from PBMCs. This sample's subset: CD45RA+ positively selected. The receptor was isolated from a man aged 18 to 35 in good health. Some clones in this sample may be carry-over from other donors' samples. Here the CDR3 reads CASRELAGGPNTQYF. DNA of the CDR3: TGTGCCAGCAGGGAACTAGCGGGAGGGCCAAATACGCAGTATTTT. Together with reference TRBV2 and TRBJ2-3, the CDR3 gives the full variable domain: EPEVTQTPSHQVTQMGQEVILRCVPISNHLYFYWYRQILGQKVEFLVSFYNNEISEKSEIFDDQFSVERPDGSNFTLKIRSTKLEDSAMYFCASRELAGGPNTQYFGPGTRLTVL.